These 9 T cell receptor beta chains were sequenced from one sample in a study of cytomegalovirus exposure and HLA in healthy donors (TCRdb year 2017). Library preparation was by the immunoSEQ multiplex PCR assay. For the multiplex PCR, a mixture combining 60 forward primers for TCR Vbeta segments and 13 reverse primers for TCR Jbeta segments was used. TCRdb holds this immuneACCESS table with in-frame rearrangements only. Some clones are missing; in checked studies, unresolved V genes explain under half, and the rest has no known cause. Within this sample are approximately 130,000 clones, with approximately 82% of them counted one time only. The top ten constitute 2.5% to 3.5% of the sample. Material: PBMCs. The receptor set was obtained from a boy aged 2 to 10 in good health and CMV-seronegative.

The chain is built from TRBV6-6 and TRBJ2-3; D is perhaps TRBD1 (5 bases). This CDR3 is built from 15 residues. Germline loops: CDR1 MNHNY, CDR2 SVGAGI (reference sequence). The V end lost 2 bases, the J end lost 2 bases, and 11 bases lay between the germline ends. The CDR3 DNA follows: TGTGCCAGCAGTTACAATGGCAGGGACACAGATACGCAGTATTTT. It translates to CASSYNGRDTDTQYF.

V and J are TRBV5-1 and TRBJ2-2; D unresolved. This CDR3 is built from 15 residues. Germline V lookup: CDR1 SGHRS, CDR2 YFSETQ. Trimming cost V 0 bases and J 1 base, with 7 bases left between them. CDR3 sequence reads: CASSLGAGNTGELFF. The CDR3 bases are TGCGCCAGCAGCTTGGGGGCAGGGAACACCGGGGAGCTGTTTTTT.

J is TRBJ1-1 and V is TRBV6-6; 12 nucleotides match TRBD1. V shed 7 bases and J 6 bases; nucleotides not matched to a gene: 6. Germline CDR1 and CDR2: MNHNY and SVGAGI (reference sequence). This CDR3 comprises 14 residues. Written as DNA, the CDR3 is TGTGCCAGCACCAAGGGACAGGGGGCGGCTGAAGCTTTCTTT. Its protein product is CASTKGQGAAEAFF.

J is TRBJ2-7 and V is TRBV4-2, with D unresolved. This CDR3 comprises 13 residues. V was pared by 0 bases and J by 6 bases, with 9 bases between. Per germline, CDR1 LGHNA and CDR2 YNFKEQ. The CDR3 nucleotides are TGTGCCAGCAGCCAAGATATAGTCGGCGAGCAGTACTTC. Translating it yields CASSQDIVGEQYF.

This clone appeared a single time. This sequence joins TRBV6-4 and TRBJ2-1, with 9 bases fitting TRBD1. Germline CDR1 reads MRHNA; CDR2 reads SNTAGT. The V segment lost 0 bases and the J segment 8 bases; nucleotides outside the gene matches: 5. The CDR3 consists of 15 residues. The CDR3 sequence is CASSDSKQGADEQFF. DNA of the CDR3: TGTGCCAGCAGTGACTCGAAACAGGGGGCGGATGAGCAGTTCTTC.

This sequence joins TRBV11-2 and TRBJ2-1; tentatively, D is TRBD2 (5 bases). The CDR3 is 13 amino acids. V lost 3 bases to trimming and J lost 5 bases, with 8 bases between them. CDR1 SGHAT and CDR2 FQNNGV come from the germline V gene. CDR3 sequence reads: CASSFGADNEQFF. DNA for the CDR3: TGTGCCAGCAGCTTCGGAGCGGACAATGAGCAGTTCTTC.

This clone was detected once. The rearrangement links TRBV18 to TRBJ1-5, with D uncertain. With 2 bases removed from V and 5 bases from J, the gap between germline ends came to 7 bases. Germline CDR1 KGHSH, CDR2 LQKENI. The CDR3 covers 13 residues. CDR3 sequence reads: CASSPRRDQPQHF. CDR3 nucleotide sequence: TGTGCCAGCTCACCAAGGAGGGATCAGCCCCAGCATTTT.

The gene calls are TRBV7-3 and TRBJ2-3; 7 nucleotides match TRBD1. Germline trimming cut 5 bases from V and 4 bases from J; bases unmatched to any gene: 6. The CDR3 loop spans 14 amino acids. Germline V gives CDR1 SGHTA, CDR2 FQGTGA. The CDR3 region is CASSQFDRADTQYF. CDR3 coding DNA: TGTGCCAGCAGCCAATTTGACAGGGCAGATACGCAGTATTTT.

The chain is built from TRBV30 and TRBJ1-6; a weak D match, TRBD1 (5 bases). CDR3 length: 13 residues. Germline V gene lookup returns CDR1 GTSNPN and CDR2 SVGIG (reference sequence). The CDR3 DNA sequence: TGTGCTCAGGGTAGCAGCTATAATTCACCCCTCCACTTT. This encodes CAQGSSYNSPLHF. Using reference TRBV30 and TRBJ1-6 for the parts outside the CDR3, the full variable domain is SQTIHQWPATLVQPVGSPLSLECTVEGTSNPNLYWYRQAAGRGLQLLFYSVGIGQISSEVPQNLSASRPQDRQFILSSKKLLLSDSGFYLCAQGSSYNSPLHFGNGTRLTVT.